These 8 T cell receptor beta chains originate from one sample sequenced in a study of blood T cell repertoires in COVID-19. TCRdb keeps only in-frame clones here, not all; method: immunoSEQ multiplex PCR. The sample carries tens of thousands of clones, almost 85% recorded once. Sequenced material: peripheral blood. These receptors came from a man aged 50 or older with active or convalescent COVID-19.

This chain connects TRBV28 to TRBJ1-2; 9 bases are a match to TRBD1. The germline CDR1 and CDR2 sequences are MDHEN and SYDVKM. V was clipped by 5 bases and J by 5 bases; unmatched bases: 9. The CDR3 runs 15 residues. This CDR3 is CASSVTGGSRYGYTF. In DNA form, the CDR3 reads TGTGCCAGCAGTGTCACAGGGGGCTCGCGGTATGGCTACACCTTC.

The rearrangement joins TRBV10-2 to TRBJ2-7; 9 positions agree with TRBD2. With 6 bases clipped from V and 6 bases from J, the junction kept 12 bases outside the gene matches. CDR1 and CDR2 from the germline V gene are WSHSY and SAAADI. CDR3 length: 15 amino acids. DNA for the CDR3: TGCGCCAGCAGCCATGGGCGGGGGGGCACGAGCGAGCAGTACGTC. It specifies CASSHGRGGTSEQYV.

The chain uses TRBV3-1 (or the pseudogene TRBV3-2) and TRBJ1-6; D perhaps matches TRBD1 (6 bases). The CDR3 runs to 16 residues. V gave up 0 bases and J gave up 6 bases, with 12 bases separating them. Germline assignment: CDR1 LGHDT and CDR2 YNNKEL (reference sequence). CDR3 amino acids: CASSQEGAGGNSPLHF. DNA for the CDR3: TGTGCCAGCAGCCAAGAGGGGGCAGGTGGTAATTCACCCCTCCACTTT.

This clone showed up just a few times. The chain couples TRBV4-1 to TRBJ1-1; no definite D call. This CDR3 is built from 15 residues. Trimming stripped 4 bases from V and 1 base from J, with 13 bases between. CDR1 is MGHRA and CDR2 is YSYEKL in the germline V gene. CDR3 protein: CASSPSAGKNTEAFF. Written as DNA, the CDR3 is TGCGCCAGCAGCCCCTCAGCGGGGAAGAACACTGAAGCTTTCTTT.

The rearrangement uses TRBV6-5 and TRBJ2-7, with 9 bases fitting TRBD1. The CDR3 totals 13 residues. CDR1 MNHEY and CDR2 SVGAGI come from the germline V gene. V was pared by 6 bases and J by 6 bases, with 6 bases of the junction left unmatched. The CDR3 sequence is CASSLTGGGEQYF. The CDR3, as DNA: TGTGCCAGCAGCCTGACAGGGGGGGGCGAGCAGTACTTC.

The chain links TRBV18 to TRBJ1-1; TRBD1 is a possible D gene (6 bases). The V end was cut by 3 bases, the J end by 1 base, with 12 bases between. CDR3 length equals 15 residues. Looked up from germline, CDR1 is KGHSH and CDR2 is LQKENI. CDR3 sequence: CASSPIGQQNTEAFF. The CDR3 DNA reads TGTGCCAGCTCACCGATAGGACAGCAGAACACTGAAGCTTTCTTT.

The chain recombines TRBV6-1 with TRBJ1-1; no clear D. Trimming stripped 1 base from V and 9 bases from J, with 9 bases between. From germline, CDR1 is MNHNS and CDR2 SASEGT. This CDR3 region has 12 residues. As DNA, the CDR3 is TGTGCCAGCAGTGAAGTGGGCAATAAAGCTTTCTTT. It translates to CASSEVGNKAFF.

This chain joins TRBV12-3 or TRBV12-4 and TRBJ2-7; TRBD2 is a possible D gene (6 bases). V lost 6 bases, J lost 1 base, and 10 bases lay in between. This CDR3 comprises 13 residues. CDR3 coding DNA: TGTGCCAGCAGCCCCGGGGGATCCTACGAGCAGTACTTC. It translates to CASSPGGSYEQYF.